The 21 T cell receptor beta chains presented below share a single source sample, sequenced in a study of response to subunit inactivated influenza vaccine. TCRdb fed the RT-PCR reads into MiXCR, producing one record per CDR3 protein. The data contain over 750,000 distinct CDR3 sequences, about 20% of them singletons. Sequences were derived from PBMCs from blood, sampled more than 4 days after vaccination. Receptors originate from a man in his fifties who received an inactivated influenza vaccine.

V gene TRBV12-3 or TRBV12-4 combines with J gene TRBJ1-1; 7 nucleotides agree with TRBD1. This CDR3 has 15 residues. J gave up 0 bases and V 5 bases, and 6 bases lay outside the gene matches. The CDR3: CASSMDRRMNTEAFF. CDR3 nucleotides: TGTGCCAGCAGTATGGACAGGCGGATGAACACTGAAGCTTTCTTT.

This chain links TRBV28 with TRBJ2-1; 10 bases are a match to TRBD2. The V gene end was trimmed by 7 bases and the J gene end by 4 bases; junction bases not matched to a gene: 10. The CDR3 is 16 residues long. The germline V gene encodes CDR1 MDHEN and CDR2 SYDVKM. CDR3 DNA: TGTGCCAGCAAATCCCCCGGGACTAGCGAGTACAATGAGCAGTTCTTC. This sequence encodes CASKSPGTSEYNEQFF.

This clonotype has just one count. This sequence joins TRBV7-9 and TRBJ2-7; 10 nucleotides agree with TRBD1. CDR3 length: 13 residues. Germline assignment: CDR1 SEHNR and CDR2 FQNEAQ (reference sequence). With 3 bases clipped from V and 9 bases from J, the junction kept 5 bases outside the gene matches. CDR3 sequence reads: CASSLPGQGRQYF. CDR3 bases: TGTGCCAGCAGCTTGCCGGGACAGGGGCGGCAGTACTTC.

A few counts support this clonotype. V is TRBV28 and J is TRBJ2-7, with 13 positions matching TRBD2. The CDR3 length is 18 residues. Per germline, CDR1 MDHEN and CDR2 SYDVKM. J lost 6 bases, V lost 5 bases, and 16 bases had no gene match. The CDR3 bases are TGTGCCAGCAGTCACCGTGGCCAGTGGACTAGCGGGAGTCCCGAGCAGTACTTC. Its translation is CASSHRGQWTSGSPEQYF. Using reference TRBV28 and TRBJ2-7 for the parts outside the CDR3, the full variable domain is DVKVTQSSRYLVKRTGEKVFLECVQDMDHENMFWYRQDPGLGLRLIYFSYDVKMKEKGDIPEGYSVSREKKERFSLILESASTNQTSMYLCASSHRGQWTSGSPEQYFGPGTRLTVT.

This clonotype turned up a few times. This rearrangement joins TRBV5-6 to TRBJ1-2; possibly TRBD1 for D (6 bases). Trimming pared 2 bases from V and 4 bases from J, leaving 12 bases between. The CDR3 contains 14 residues. Germline V gene lookup returns CDR1 SGHDT and CDR2 YYEEEE. CDR3 region: CASSFMTGAYGYTF. For the CDR3, the DNA is TGTGCCAGCAGCTTCATGACAGGAGCCTATGGCTACACCTTC.

This chain connects TRBV20-1 to TRBJ1-5, with D uncertain. The CDR3 is made up of 12 amino acids. Germline V gene lookup returns CDR1 DFQATT and CDR2 SNEGSKA (reference sequence). The germline V and J ends were trimmed by 6 bases and 6 bases, with 12 bases remaining between them. CDR3 region: CSAARAAQPQHF. CDR3 nucleotides: TGCAGTGCGGCGAGGGCGGCTCAGCCCCAGCATTTT.

This clonotype occurred a few times. The rearrangement uses TRBV10-3 and TRBJ2-7; a weak D match, TRBD2 (7 bases). Trimming removed 4 bases at V and 3 bases at J, with 16 bases between. Germline V lookup: CDR1 ENHRY, CDR2 SYGVKD. This CDR3 spans 15 amino acids. The CDR3 nucleotides read TGTGCCATCAGTGGCCGGGGGGCGAGGGTCTACGAGCAGTACTTC. Amino acid sequence: CAISGRGARVYEQYF.

The gene calls are TRBV6-5 and TRBJ1-6; perhaps TRBD1 as D (6 bases). Germline CDR1 and CDR2: MNHEY and SVGAGI. The CDR3 runs 16 residues. V gave up 1 base and J gave up 10 bases, with 17 bases separating them. CDR3 in amino acids: CASSYYLNREDSPLHF. DNA for the CDR3: TGTGCCAGCAGTTACTATTTGAACAGGGAGGACTCACCCCTCCACTTT.

The table lists this clonotype with a few counts. The chain recombines TRBV12-3 or TRBV12-4 with TRBJ1-2, with 7 bases aligning to TRBD1. This CDR3 comprises 13 residues. V shed 7 bases and J 4 bases; nucleotides not matched to a gene: 6. CDR3 region: CASTLDRSYGYTF. The CDR3 bases are TGTGCCAGCACCCTGGACAGGTCCTATGGCTACACCTTC.

The gene calls are TRBV12-3 or TRBV12-4 and TRBJ2-3; the match to TRBD2 covers 7 bases. V was clipped by 3 bases and J by 1 base; unmatched bases: 13. CDR3 length: 18 residues. Here the CDR3 DNA reads TGTGCCAGCAGTTTGACTGGCGGGGGAGGACCCCGCACAGATACGCAGTATTTT. Amino acids: CASSLTGGGGPRTDTQYF.

The chain combines TRBV20-1 with TRBJ2-1, with a tentative D call TRBD2 (6 bases). V lost 6 bases and J lost 8, with 17 bases in between. Germline-derived CDR1 and CDR2 are DFQATT and SNEGSKA (reference sequence). CDR3 length: 13 residues. Written as DNA, the CDR3 is TGCAGTGCCTCTAGCCGGGGGTTGGATGAGCAGTTCTTC. Its protein product is CSASSRGLDEQFF.

This clonotype was seen only a few times. This chain uses TRBV30 with TRBJ2-2; no clear D. This CDR3 has 12 amino acids. V shed 4 bases and J shed 0 bases, with 3 bases lying between them. Germline V gives CDR1 GTSNPN, CDR2 SVGIG (reference sequence). This CDR3 reads CAWTSNTGELFF. The CDR3 DNA reads TGTGCCTGGACCTCGAACACCGGGGAGCTGTTTTTT.

This clonotype occurred a few times. The J gene is TRBJ1-5, the V gene TRBV30; D possibly corresponds to TRBD1 (5 bases). Germline V gene lookup returns CDR1 GTSNPN and CDR2 SVGIG (reference sequence). Trimming pared 4 bases from V and 0 bases from J, leaving 16 bases between. The CDR3 length is 16 residues. This chain's CDR3 is CAWTDQGSYSNQPQHF. In DNA, the CDR3 is TGTGCCTGGACTGACCAGGGCTCGTATAGCAATCAGCCCCAGCATTTT.

This clonotype occurred a few times. This chain links TRBV7-2 with TRBJ1-5, with no clear D. Germline assignment: CDR1 SGHTA and CDR2 FQGNSA. The germline V and J ends were trimmed by 1 base and 2 bases, with 12 bases remaining between them. CDR3 size: 16 residues. The CDR3 protein is CASSLGVSRRNQPQHF. Here the CDR3 DNA reads TGTGCCAGCAGCTTAGGGGTTAGCAGACGCAATCAGCCCCAGCATTTT.

The CDR3 sequence: CSAREVGFNEQFF. The CDR3 bases are TGCAGTGCTAGAGAGGTGGGCTTCAATGAGCAGTTCTTC. The chain employs TRBV20-1 and TRBJ2-1, with no clear D. The germline V and J ends were trimmed by 0 bases and 6 bases, with 9 bases remaining between them. In germline, CDR1 is DFQATT, CDR2 SNEGSKA (reference sequence). CDR3 length: 13 residues.

Comment on this clonotype: At one end, the junction sequence differs from germline, possibly due to a read error. The chain couples TRBV2 to TRBJ2-1; 8 bases match TRBD2. CDR1 and CDR2 from the germline V gene are SNHLY and FYNNEI. This CDR3 has 14 residues. The CDR3 here is CASSTGGTYNEQFF. In DNA form, the CDR3 reads TGTGCCAGCAGTACGGGAGGGACCTATAATGAGCAGTTCTTC.

This chain joins TRBV16 and TRBJ2-7; no clear D gene. Germline V gene sequence: CDR1 KGHSY, CDR2 FQNENV. The V end was cut by 2 bases, the J end by 0 bases, with 11 bases between. The CDR3 is made up of 15 amino acids. The CDR3 reads CASSQNSLDSYEQYF. The CDR3 bases are TGTGCCAGCAGCCAAAACAGTTTGGACTCCTACGAGCAGTACTTC.

This chain links TRBV20-1 with TRBJ2-7; perhaps TRBD1 as D (5 bases). Trimming stripped 6 bases from V and 1 base from J, with 16 bases between. The CDR3 totals 14 residues. In germline, CDR1 is DFQATT, CDR2 SNEGSKA (reference sequence). CDR3 coding DNA: TGCAGTGCCACAAAAGAAGGGGATTCCTACGAGCAGTACTTC. Protein product: CSATKEGDSYEQYF.

CDR3 sequence reads: CASSSLLAESTDTQYF. The CDR3 DNA sequence: TGCGCCAGCAGCTCGCTTCTAGCGGAAAGCACAGATACGCAGTATTTT. V and J are TRBV5-1 and TRBJ2-3; 7 bases are shared with TRBD2. CDR3 length equals 16 residues. Germline assignment: CDR1 SGHRS and CDR2 YFSETQ. With 3 bases clipped from V and 0 bases from J, the junction kept 7 bases outside the gene matches.

The rearrangement uses TRBV20-1 and TRBJ2-1, with 10 bases aligning to TRBD2. Germline V CDR1 and CDR2: DFQATT, SNEGSKA (reference sequence). The V gene end was trimmed by 0 bases and the J gene end by 6 bases; junction bases not matched to a gene: 5. The CDR3 spans 15 residues. The CDR3 loop is CSARDSGRASNEQFF. CDR3 sequence (DNA): TGCAGTGCTAGAGACAGCGGGAGGGCCTCCAATGAGCAGTTCTTC.

The chain couples TRBV5-1 to TRBJ2-5; 7 bases line up with TRBD2. CDR3 length: 15 amino acids. The J segment lost 5 bases and the V segment lost 4 bases, leaving 11 bases of the junction unmatched. Germline V gene data show CDR1 as SGHRS and CDR2 as YFSETQ. The CDR3 nucleotides are TGCGCCAGCAGCCGGGACCCGGGACTAAGGGAGACCCAGTACTTC. Its protein is CASSRDPGLRETQYF.